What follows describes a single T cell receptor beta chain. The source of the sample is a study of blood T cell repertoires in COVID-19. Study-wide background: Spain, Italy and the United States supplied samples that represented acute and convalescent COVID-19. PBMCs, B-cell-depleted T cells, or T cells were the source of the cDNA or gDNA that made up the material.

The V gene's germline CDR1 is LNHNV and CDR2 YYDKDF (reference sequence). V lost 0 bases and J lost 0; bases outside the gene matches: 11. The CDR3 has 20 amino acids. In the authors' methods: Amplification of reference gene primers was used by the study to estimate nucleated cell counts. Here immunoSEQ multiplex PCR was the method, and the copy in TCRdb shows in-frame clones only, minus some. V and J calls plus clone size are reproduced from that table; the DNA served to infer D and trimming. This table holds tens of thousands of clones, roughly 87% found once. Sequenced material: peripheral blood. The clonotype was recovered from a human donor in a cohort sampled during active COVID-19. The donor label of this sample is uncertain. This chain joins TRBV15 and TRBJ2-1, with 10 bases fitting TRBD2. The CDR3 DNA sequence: TGTGCCACCAGCAGAGATCCCCTAGCGGGGGCCTCGAGCTCCTACAATGAGCAGTTCTTC. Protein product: CATSRDPLAGASSSYNEQFF.